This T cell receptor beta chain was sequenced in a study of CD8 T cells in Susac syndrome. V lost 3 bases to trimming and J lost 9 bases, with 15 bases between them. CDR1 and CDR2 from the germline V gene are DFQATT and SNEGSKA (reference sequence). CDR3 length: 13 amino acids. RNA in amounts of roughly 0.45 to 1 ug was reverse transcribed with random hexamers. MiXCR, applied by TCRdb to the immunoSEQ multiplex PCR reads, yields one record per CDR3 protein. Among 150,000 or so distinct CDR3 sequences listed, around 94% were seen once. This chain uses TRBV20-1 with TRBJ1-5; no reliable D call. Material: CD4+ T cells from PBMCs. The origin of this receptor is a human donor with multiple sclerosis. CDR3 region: CSARSAPGWPQHF. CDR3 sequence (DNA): TGCAGTGCTAGGTCGGCCCCCGGCTGGCCCCAGCATTTT.